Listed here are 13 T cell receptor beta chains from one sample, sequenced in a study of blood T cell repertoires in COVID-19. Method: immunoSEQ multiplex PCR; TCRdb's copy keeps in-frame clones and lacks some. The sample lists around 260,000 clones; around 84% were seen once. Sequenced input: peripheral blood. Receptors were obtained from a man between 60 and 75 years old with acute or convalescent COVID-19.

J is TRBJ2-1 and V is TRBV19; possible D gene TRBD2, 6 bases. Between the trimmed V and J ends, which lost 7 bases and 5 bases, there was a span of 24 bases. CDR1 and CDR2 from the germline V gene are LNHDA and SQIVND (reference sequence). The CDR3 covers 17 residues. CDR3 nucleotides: TGTGCCAGTAAGGCCCGCCTTCGGGAGCATACCAACAATGAGCAGTTCTTC. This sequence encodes CASKARLREHTNNEQFF.

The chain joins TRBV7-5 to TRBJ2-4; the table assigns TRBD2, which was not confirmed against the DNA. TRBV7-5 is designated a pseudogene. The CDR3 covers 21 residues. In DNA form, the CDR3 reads TGTGCCAGAGGCCATGAGGGGACACTAGCGGGGGGACGCCTAGCCAAAAACATTCAGTACTTC. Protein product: CARGHEGTLAGGRLAKNIQYF.

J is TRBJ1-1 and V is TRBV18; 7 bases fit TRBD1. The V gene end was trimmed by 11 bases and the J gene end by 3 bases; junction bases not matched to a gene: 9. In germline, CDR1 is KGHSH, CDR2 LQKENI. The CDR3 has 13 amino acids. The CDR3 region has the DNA TGTGCCGGTTCCACAGGGGTGGACACTGAAGCTTTCTTT. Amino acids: CAGSTGVDTEAFF.

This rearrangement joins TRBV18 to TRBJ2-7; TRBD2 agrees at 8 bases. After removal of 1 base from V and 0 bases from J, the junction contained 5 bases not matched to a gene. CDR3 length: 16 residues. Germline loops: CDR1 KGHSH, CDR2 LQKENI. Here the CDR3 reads CASSPQTGGTSYEQYF. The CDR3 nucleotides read TGTGCCAGCTCACCACAGACGGGGGGGACCTCCTACGAGCAGTACTTC.

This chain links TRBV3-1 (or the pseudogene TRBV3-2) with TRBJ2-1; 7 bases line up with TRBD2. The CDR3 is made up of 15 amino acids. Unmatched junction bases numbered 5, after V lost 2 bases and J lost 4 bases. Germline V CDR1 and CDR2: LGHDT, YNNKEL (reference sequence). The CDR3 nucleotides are TGTGCCAGCAGCCAATCACTAGCGCAGTACAATGAGCAGTTCTTC. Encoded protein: CASSQSLAQYNEQFF.

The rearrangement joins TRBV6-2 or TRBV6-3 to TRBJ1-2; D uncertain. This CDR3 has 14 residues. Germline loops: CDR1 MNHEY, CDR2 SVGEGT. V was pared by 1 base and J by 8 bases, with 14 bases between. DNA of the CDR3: TGTGCCAGCAGTTACTTTTACCTCTCGGGAGGCTACACCTTC. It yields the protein CASSYFYLSGGYTF.

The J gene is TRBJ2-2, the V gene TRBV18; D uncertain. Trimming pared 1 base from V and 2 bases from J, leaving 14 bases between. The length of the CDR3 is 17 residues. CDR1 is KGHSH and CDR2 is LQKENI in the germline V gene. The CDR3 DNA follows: TGTGCCAGCTCACCACGGGCGAAGCAACCCAACACCGGGGAGCTGTTTTTT. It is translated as CASSPRAKQPNTGELFF.

The CDR3 sequence is CASSLTSGLLYEQYF. CDR3 coding DNA: TGTGCCAGCAGCTTGACTAGCGGTCTCCTCTACGAGCAGTACTTC. V is TRBV5-6 and J is TRBJ2-7, with TRBD2 matching 8 bases. CDR3 length equals 15 residues. Looked up from germline, CDR1 is SGHDT and CDR2 is YYEEEE. The J segment lost 3 bases and the V segment lost 1 base, leaving 6 bases of the junction unmatched.

In DNA form, the CDR3 reads TGCGCCAGCAGCCCGGGACTAGCCAACACCGGGGAGCTGTTTTTT. It codes for CASSPGLANTGELFF. The chain is built from TRBV5-1 and TRBJ2-2, with 9 positions matching TRBD2. V gave up 4 bases and J gave up 2 bases; unmatched junction bases: 3. Germline V gives CDR1 SGHRS, CDR2 YFSETQ. The CDR3 sequence is 15 residues long.

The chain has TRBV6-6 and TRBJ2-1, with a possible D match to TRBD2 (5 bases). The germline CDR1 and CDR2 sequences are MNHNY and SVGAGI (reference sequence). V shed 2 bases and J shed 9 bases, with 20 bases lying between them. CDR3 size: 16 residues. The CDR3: CASSYTLTASPLEQFF. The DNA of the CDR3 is TGTGCCAGCAGTTACACCCTGACTGCTAGCCCTCTTGAGCAGTTCTTC.

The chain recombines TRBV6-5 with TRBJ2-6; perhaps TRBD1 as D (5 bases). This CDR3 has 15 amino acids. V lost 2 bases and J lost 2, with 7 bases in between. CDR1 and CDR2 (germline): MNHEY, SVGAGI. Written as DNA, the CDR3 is TGTGCCAGCAGTTACAGGGGAACTGGGGCCAACGTCCTGACTTTC. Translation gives CASSYRGTGANVLTF.

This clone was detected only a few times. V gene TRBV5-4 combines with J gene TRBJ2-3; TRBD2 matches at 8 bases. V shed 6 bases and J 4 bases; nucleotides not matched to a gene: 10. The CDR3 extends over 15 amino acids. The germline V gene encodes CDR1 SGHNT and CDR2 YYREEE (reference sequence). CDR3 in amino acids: CASTHQAGAPDTQYF. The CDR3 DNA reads TGTGCCAGCACCCATCAAGCGGGGGCCCCAGATACGCAGTATTTT.

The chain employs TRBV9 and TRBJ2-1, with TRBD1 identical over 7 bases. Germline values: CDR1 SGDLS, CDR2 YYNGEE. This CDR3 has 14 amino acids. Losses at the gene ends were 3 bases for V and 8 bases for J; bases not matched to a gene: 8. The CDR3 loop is CASSAQGVIDEQFF. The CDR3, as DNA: TGTGCCAGCAGCGCCCAGGGGGTTATTGATGAGCAGTTCTTC.